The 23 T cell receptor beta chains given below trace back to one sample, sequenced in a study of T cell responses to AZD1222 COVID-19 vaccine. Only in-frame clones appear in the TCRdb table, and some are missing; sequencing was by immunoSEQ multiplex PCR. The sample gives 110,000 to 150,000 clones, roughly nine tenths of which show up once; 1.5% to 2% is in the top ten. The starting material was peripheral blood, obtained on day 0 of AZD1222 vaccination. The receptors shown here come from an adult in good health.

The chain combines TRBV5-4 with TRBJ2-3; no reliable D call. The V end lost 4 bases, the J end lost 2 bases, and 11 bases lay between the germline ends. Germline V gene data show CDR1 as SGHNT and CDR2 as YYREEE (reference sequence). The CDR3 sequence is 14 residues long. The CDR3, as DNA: TGTGCCAGCAGCGGCCGTGGCGCCACAGATACGCAGTATTTT. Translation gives CASSGRGATDTQYF.

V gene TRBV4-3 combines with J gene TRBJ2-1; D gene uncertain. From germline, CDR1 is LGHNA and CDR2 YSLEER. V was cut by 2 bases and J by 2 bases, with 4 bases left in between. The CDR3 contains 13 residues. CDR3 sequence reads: CASSQSAYNEQFF. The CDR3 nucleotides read TGCGCCAGCAGCCAATCGGCCTACAATGAGCAGTTCTTC.

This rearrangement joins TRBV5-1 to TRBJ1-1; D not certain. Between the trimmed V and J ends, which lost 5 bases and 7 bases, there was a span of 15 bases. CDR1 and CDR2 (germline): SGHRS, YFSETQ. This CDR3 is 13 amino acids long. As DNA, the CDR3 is TGCGCCAGCAGGTATAACAGAGCCGATGAAGCTTTCTTT. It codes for CASRYNRADEAFF.

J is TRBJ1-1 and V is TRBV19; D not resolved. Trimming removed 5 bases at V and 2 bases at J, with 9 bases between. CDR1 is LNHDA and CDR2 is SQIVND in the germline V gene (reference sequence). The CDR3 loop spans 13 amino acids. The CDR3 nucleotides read TGTGCCAGTAGTTTGTCTCGAAACACTGAAGCTTTCTTT. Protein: CASSLSRNTEAFF. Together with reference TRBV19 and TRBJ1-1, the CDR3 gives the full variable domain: DGGITQSPKYLFRKEGQNVTLSCEQNLNHDAMYWYRQDPGQGLRLIYYSQIVNDFQKGDIAEGYSVSREKKESFPLTVTSAQKNPTAFYLCASSLSRNTEAFFGQGTRLTVV.

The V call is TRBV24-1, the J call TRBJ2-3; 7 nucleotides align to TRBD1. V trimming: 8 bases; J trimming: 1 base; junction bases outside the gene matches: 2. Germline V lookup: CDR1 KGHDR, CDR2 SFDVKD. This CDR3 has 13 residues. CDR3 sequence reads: CATKDRGTDTQYF. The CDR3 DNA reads TGTGCCACCAAAGACAGGGGCACAGATACGCAGTATTTT.

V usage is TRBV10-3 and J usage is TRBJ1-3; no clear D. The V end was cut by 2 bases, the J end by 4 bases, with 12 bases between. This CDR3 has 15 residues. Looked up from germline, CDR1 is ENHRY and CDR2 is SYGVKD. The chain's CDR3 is CAISEVGGSGNTIYF. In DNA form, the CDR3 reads TGTGCCATCAGTGAGGTTGGAGGGTCCGGAAACACCATATATTTT.

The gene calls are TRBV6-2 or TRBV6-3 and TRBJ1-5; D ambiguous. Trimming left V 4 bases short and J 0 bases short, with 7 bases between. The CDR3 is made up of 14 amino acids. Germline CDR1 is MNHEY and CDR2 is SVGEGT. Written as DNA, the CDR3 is TGTGCCAGCAGTTCACATTTTAGCAATCAGCCCCAGCATTTT. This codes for CASSSHFSNQPQHF.

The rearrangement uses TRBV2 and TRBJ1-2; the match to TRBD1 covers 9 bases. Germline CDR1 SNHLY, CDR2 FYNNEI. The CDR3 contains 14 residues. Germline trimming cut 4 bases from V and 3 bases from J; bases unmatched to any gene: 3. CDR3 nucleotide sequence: TGTGCCAGCAGTGGGGACAGGGCGTACTATGGCTACACCTTC. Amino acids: CASSGDRAYYGYTF. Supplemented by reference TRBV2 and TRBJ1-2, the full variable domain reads EPEVTQTPSHQVTQMGQEVILRCVPISNHLYFYWYRQILGQKVEFLVSFYNNEISEKSEIFDDQFSVERPDGSNFTLKIRSTKLEDSAMYFCASSGDRAYYGYTFGSGTRLTVV.

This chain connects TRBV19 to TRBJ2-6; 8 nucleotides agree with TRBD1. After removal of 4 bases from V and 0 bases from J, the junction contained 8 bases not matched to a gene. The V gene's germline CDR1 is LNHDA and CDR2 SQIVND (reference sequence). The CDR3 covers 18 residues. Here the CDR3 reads CASSTVGQGHSGANVLTF. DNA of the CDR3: TGTGCCAGTAGTACAGTAGGACAGGGCCACTCTGGGGCCAACGTCCTGACTTTC.

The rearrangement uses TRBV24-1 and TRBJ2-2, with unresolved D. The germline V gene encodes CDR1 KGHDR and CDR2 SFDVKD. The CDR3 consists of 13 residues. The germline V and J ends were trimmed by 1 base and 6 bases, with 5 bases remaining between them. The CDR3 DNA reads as TGTGCCACCAGTGATTTTGGGGCCGGGGAGCTGTTTTTT. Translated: CATSDFGAGELFF.

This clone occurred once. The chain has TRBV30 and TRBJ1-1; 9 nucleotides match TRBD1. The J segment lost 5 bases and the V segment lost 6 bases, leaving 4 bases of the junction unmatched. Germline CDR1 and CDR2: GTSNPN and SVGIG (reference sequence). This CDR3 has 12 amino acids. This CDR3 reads CACHRGRTEAFF. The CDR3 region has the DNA TGTGCCTGCCACAGGGGGCGGACTGAAGCTTTCTTT.

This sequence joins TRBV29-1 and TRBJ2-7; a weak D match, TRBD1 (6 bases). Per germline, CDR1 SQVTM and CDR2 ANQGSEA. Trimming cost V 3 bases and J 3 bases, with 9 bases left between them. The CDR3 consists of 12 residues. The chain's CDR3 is CSVEGANYEQYF. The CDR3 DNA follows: TGCAGCGTTGAGGGGGCGAACTACGAGCAGTACTTC.

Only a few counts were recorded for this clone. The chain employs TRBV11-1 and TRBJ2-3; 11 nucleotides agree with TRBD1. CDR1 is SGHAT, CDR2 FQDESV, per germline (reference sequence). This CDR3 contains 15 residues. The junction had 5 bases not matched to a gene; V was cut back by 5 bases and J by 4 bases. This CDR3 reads CASSQRTGGSDTQYF. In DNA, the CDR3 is TGTGCCAGCAGCCAGCGGACAGGGGGCTCAGATACGCAGTATTTT.

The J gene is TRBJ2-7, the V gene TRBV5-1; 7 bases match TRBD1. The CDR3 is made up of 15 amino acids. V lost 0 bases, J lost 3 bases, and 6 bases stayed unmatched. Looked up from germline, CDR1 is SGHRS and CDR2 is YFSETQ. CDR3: CASSLDLDRFYEQYF. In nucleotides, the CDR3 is TGCGCCAGCAGCTTGGACTTGGACAGGTTCTACGAGCAGTACTTC.

This chain's CDR3 is CASSLGQRLNQPQHF. Written as DNA, the CDR3 is TGTGCCAGCAGTTTGGGACAAAGACTAAATCAGCCCCAGCATTTT. The gene calls are TRBV28 and TRBJ1-5; D perhaps matches TRBD1 (6 bases). The CDR3 is 15 residues long. Germline V gives CDR1 MDHEN, CDR2 SYDVKM. The V end lost 3 bases, the J end lost 4 bases, and 13 bases lay between the germline ends.

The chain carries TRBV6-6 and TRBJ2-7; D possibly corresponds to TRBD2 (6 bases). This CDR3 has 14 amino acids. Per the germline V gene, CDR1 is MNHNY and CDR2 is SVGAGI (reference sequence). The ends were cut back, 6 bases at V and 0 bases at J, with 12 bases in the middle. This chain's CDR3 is CASSPTRSSYEQYF. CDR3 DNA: TGTGCCAGCAGCCCGACTAGAAGCTCCTACGAGCAGTACTTC.

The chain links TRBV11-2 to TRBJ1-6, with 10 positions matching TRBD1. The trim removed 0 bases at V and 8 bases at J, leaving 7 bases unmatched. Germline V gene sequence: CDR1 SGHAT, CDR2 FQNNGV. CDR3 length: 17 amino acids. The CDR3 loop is CASSLDPTGGMDSPLHF. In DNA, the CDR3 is TGTGCCAGCAGCTTAGATCCGACAGGGGGCATGGATTCACCCCTCCACTTT.

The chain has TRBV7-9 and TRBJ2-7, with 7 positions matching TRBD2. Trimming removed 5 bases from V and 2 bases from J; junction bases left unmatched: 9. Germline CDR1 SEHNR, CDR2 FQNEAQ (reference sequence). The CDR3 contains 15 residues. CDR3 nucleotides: TGTGCCAGCAGCCCGCCGGGAGGAGGGGCCTACGAGCAGTACTTC. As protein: CASSPPGGGAYEQYF. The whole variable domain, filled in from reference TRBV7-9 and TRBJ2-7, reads DTGVSQNPRHKITKRGQNVTFRCDPISEHNRLYWYRQTLGQGPEFLTYFQNEAQLEKSRLLSDRFSAERPKGSFSTLEIQRTEQGDSAMYLCASSPPGGGAYEQYFGPGTRLTVT.

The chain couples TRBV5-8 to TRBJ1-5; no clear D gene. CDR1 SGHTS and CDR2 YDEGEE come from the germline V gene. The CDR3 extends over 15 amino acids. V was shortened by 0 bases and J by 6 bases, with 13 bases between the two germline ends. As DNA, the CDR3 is TGTGCCAGCAGCTTGGTACACCTCCCTGGTCAGCCCCAGCATTTT. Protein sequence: CASSLVHLPGQPQHF.

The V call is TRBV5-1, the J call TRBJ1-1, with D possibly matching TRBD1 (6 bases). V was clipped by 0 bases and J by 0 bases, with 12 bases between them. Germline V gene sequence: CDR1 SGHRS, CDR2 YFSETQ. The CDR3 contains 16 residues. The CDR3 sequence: CASSLETGPLNTEAFF. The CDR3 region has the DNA TGCGCCAGCAGCTTGGAAACAGGGCCCCTGAACACTGAAGCTTTCTTT.

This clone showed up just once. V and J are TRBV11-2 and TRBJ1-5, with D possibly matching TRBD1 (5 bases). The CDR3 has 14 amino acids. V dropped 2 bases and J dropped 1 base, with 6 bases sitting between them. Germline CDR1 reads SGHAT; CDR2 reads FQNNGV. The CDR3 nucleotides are TGTGCCAGCAGCTTAAAGGGGAGCAATCAGCCCCAGCATTTT. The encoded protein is CASSLKGSNQPQHF.

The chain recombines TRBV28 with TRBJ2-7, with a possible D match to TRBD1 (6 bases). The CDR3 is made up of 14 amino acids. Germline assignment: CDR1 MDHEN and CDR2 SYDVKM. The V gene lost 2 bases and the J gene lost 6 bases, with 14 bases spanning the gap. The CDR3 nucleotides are TGTGCCAGCAGTTTAGGGACATGGCCGGGCGAGCAGTACTTC. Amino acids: CASSLGTWPGEQYF.

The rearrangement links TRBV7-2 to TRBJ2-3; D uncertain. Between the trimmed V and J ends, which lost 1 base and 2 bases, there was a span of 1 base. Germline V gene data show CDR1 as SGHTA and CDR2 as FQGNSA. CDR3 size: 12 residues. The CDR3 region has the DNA TGTGCCAGCAGCTTAGACACAGATACGCAGTATTTT. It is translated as CASSLDTDTQYF.